The 7 T cell receptor beta chains below all came from one sample that was sequenced in a study of shared clonotypes between healthy human individuals. CD45RO negativity and positive selection for CCR7 defined naive CD8 cells, a population that excluded terminally differentiated effector memory CD45RA+ cells. TCRdb's table, derived via immunoSEQ multiplex PCR, lists solely in-frame clones and lacks some. The table records about 2.2 million clones, roughly 91% of them present only once. Sequencing was carried out using naive CD8+ T cells from PBMCs. Receptors originate from a man between 18 and 29 years old in good health. Some clones in this sample may be carry-over from other donors' samples.

V and J are TRBV30 and TRBJ2-7; possibly TRBD2 for D (6 bases). In germline, CDR1 is GTSNPN, CDR2 SVGIG (reference sequence). This CDR3 has 15 residues. Between the trimmed V and J ends, which lost 3 bases and 2 bases, there was a span of 17 bases. CDR3 region: CAWREDPGTAYEQYF. Here the CDR3 DNA reads TGTGCCTGGAGGGAAGACCCTGGGACTGCCTACGAGCAGTACTTC.

The CDR3 sequence: CASSLQTVGLDEQYF. The CDR3 DNA reads TGTGCCAGCAGTTTACAGACAGTGGGTCTCGACGAGCAGTACTTC. J is TRBJ2-7 and V is TRBV27; D may be TRBD1 (5 bases). Germline V gene data show CDR1 as MNHEY and CDR2 as SMNVEV (reference sequence). Trimming left V 2 bases short and J 5 bases short, with 16 bases between. The CDR3 spans 15 residues.

V usage is TRBV15 and J usage is TRBJ2-5; a possible D gene is TRBD2 (5 bases). V was pared by 6 bases and J by 0 bases, with 14 bases between. Germline V gene sequence: CDR1 LNHNV, CDR2 YYDKDF (reference sequence). The CDR3 extends over 15 amino acids. Written as DNA, the CDR3 is TGTGCCACCAGGGGTGAGGGAGACAACCAAGAGACCCAGTACTTC. It encodes CATRGEGDNQETQYF.

The chain is built from TRBV28 and TRBJ2-3; D is unresolved. CDR3 length equals 14 residues. Looked up from germline, CDR1 is MDHEN and CDR2 is SYDVKM. The germline V and J ends were trimmed by 4 bases and 2 bases, with 10 bases remaining between them. The CDR3 loop reads CASSSLRDTDTQYF. The DNA of the CDR3 is TGTGCCAGCAGTTCTCTTCGAGACACAGATACGCAGTATTTT. Full variable domain (outside the CDR3, taken from reference TRBV28 and TRBJ2-3): DVKVTQSSRYLVKRTGEKVFLECVQDMDHENMFWYRQDPGLGLRLIYFSYDVKMKEKGDIPEGYSVSREKKERFSLILESASTNQTSMYLCASSSLRDTDTQYFGPGTRLTVL.

The V and J genes are TRBV25-1 and TRBJ1-2; D remains unclear. V was trimmed by 5 bases and J by 0 bases, leaving 10 bases between them. The CDR3 contains 14 residues. Germline V CDR1 and CDR2: MGHDK, SYGVNS. The CDR3 DNA reads TGTGCCAGCAGTCCATCGGGCACTAACTATGGCTACACCTTC. Its protein is CASSPSGTNYGYTF.

The J gene is TRBJ2-1, the V gene TRBV7-9, with 12 bases that match TRBD2. V shed 7 bases, J shed 6 bases, and the junction held 7 bases outside the gene matches. The CDR3 loop spans 15 amino acids. CDR1 and CDR2 from the germline V gene are SEHNR and FQNEAQ (reference sequence). The DNA for the CDR3 is TGTGCCAGCACCGACACTAGCGGGGGGCCCAATGAGCAGTTCTTC. This sequence encodes CASTDTSGGPNEQFF. Supplemented by reference TRBV7-9 and TRBJ2-1, the full variable domain reads DTGVSQNPRHKITKRGQNVTFRCDPISEHNRLYWYRQTLGQGPEFLTYFQNEAQLEKSRLLSDRFSAERPKGSFSTLEIQRTEQGDSAMYLCASTDTSGGPNEQFFGPGTRLTVL.

V usage is TRBV28 and J usage is TRBJ2-2; D is ambiguous. Germline CDR1 reads MDHEN; CDR2 reads SYDVKM. The CDR3 runs 14 residues. Trimming stripped 5 bases from V and 8 bases from J, with 15 bases between. As DNA, the CDR3 is TGTGCCAGCAGTCCGGCGGAAGTGATGGGGGAGCTGTTTTTT. It translates to CASSPAEVMGELFF.